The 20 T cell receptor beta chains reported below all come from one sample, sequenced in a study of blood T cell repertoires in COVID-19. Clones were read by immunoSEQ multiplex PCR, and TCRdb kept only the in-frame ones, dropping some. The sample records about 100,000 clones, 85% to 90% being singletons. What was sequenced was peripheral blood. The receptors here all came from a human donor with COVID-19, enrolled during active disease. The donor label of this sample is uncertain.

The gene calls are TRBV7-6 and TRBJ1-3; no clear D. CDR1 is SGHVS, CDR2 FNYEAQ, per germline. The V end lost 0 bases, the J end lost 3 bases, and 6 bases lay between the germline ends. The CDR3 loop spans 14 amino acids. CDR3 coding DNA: TGTGCCAGCAGCTTAGCACGGGGTGGAAACACCATATATTTT. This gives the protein CASSLARGGNTIYF.

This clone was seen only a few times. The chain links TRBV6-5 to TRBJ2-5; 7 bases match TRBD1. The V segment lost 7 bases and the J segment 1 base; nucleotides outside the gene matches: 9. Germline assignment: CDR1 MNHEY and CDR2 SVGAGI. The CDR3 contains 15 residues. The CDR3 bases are TGTGCCAGCACCACGGCAGGGACAGCCCAAGAGACCCAGTACTTC. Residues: CASTTAGTAQETQYF.

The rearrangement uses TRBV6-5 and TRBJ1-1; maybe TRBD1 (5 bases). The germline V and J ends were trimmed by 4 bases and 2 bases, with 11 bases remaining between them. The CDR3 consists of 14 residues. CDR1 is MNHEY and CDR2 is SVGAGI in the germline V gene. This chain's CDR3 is CASSLQDKNTEAFF. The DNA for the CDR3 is TGTGCCAGCAGTTTACAGGACAAAAACACTGAAGCTTTCTTT.

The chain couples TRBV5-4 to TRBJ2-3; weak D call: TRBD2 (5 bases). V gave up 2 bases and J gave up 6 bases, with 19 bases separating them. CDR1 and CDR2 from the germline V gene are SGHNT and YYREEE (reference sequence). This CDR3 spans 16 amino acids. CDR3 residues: CASSLPLPGKRDTQYF. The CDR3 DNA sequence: TGTGCCAGCAGCTTACCCCTTCCCGGGAAGAGGGATACGCAGTATTTT.

The CDR3 nucleotides are TGTGCCAGCTCACCGGCAGGGGAAAACTATGGCTACACCTTC. Encoded protein: CASSPAGENYGYTF. This rearrangement joins TRBV18 to TRBJ1-2; maybe TRBD1 (6 bases). The V and J ends lost 3 bases and 2 bases respectively, with 10 bases between them. The CDR3 has 14 residues. Germline assignment: CDR1 KGHSH and CDR2 LQKENI.

Here the CDR3 reads CASVSSESSYEQYF. Written as DNA, the CDR3 is TGTGCCAGCGTGTCCTCCGAGAGCTCCTACGAGCAGTACTTC. J is TRBJ2-7 and V is TRBV25-1; the D is unclear. V lost 8 bases to trimming and J lost 0 bases, with 14 bases between them. Looked up from germline, CDR1 is MGHDK and CDR2 is SYGVNS. This CDR3 has 14 residues.

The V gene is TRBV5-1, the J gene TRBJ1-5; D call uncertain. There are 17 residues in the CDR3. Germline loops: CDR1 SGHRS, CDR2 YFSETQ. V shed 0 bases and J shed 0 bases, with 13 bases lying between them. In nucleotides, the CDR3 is TGCGCCAGCAGCTTGGACGGGGTCGGGTATAGCAATCAGCCCCAGCATTTT. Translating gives CASSLDGVGYSNQPQHF.

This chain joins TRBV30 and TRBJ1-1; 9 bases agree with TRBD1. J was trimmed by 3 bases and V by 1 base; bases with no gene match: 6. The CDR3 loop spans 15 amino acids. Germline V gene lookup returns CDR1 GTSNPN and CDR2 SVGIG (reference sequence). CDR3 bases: TGTGCCTGGAGTGACTACAGGGGGCGAGACACTGAAGCTTTCTTT. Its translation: CAWSDYRGRDTEAFF. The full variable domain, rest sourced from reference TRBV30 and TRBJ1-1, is SQTIHQWPATLVQPVGSPLSLECTVEGTSNPNLYWYRQAAGRGLQLLFYSVGIGQISSEVPQNLSASRPQDRQFILSSKKLLLSDSGFYLCAWSDYRGRDTEAFFGQGTRLTVV.

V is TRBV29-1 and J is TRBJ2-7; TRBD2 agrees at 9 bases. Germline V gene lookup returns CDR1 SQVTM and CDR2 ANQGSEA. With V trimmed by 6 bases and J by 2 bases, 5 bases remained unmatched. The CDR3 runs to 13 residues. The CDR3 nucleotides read TGCAGCGTGGGTAGCGGGAGTACCTACGAGCAGTACTTC. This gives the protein CSVGSGSTYEQYF.

In DNA form, the CDR3 reads TGTGCCAGCAGTTACTCGAACAGGCAGACCCAGTACTTC. This sequence encodes CASSYSNRQTQYF. The gene calls are TRBV6-5 and TRBJ2-5; D perhaps matches TRBD1 (5 bases). The CDR3 has 13 amino acids. The germline V gene has CDR1 MNHEY and CDR2 SVGAGI. Trimming pared 0 bases from V and 6 bases from J, leaving 8 bases between.

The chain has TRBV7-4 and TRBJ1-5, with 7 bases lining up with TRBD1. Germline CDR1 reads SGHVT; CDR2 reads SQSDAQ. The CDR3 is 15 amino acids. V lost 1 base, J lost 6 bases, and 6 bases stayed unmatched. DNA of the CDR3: TGTGCCAGCAGCTTAGTAGGGGGCATAATTCAGCCCCAGCATTTT. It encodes CASSLVGGIIQPQHF. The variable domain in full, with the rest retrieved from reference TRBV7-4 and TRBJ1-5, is GAGVSQSPRYKVAKRGRDVALRCDSISGHVTLYWYRQTLGQGSEVLTYSQSDAQRDKSGRPSGRFSAERPERSVSTLKIQRTEQGDSAVYLCASSLVGGIIQPQHFGDGTRLSIL.

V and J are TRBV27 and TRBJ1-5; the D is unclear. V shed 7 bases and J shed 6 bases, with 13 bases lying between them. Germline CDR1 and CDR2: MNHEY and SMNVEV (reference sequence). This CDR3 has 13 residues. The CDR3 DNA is TGTGCCAGCACACCGGGGTTTGGTCAGCCCCAGCATTTT. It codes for CASTPGFGQPQHF.

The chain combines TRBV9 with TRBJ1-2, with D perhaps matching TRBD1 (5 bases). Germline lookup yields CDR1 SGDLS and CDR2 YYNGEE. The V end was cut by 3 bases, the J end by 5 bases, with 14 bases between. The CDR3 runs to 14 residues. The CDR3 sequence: CASSGGGETYGYTF. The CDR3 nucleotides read TGTGCCAGCAGCGGTGGGGGGGAGACTTATGGCTACACCTTC.

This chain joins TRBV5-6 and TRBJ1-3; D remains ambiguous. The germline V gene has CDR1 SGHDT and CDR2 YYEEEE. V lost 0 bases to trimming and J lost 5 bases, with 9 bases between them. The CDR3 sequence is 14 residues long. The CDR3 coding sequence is TGTGCCAGCAGCTTGGGAACAGCCCGAAACACCATATATTTT. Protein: CASSLGTARNTIYF.

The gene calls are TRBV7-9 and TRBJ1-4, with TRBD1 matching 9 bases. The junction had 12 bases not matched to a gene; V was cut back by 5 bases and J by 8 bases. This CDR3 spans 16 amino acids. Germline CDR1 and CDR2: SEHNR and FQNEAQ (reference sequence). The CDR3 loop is CASSQLQGARGEKLFF. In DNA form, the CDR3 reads TGTGCCAGCAGCCAACTACAGGGGGCTAGAGGCGAAAAACTGTTTTTT.

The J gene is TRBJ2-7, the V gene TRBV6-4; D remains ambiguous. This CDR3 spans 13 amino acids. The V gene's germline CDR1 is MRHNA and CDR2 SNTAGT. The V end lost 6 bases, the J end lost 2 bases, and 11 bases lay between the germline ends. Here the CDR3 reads CASSVDSTYEQYF. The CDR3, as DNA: TGTGCCAGCAGCGTTGACTCGACCTACGAGCAGTACTTC.

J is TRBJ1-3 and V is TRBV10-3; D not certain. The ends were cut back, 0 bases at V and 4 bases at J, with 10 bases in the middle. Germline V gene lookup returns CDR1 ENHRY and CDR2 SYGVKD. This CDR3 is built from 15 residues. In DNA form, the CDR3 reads TGTGCCATCAGTGAGTCGGGGAGAGAAGGAAACACCATATATTTT. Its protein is CAISESGREGNTIYF.

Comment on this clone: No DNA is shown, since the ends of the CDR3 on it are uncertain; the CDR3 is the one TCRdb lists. The CDR3 is CASTMWAQGIFRNTEAFF. This sequence joins TRBV21-1 and TRBJ1-1; the listed D gene, TRBD1, was not tested against the DNA. TRBV21-1 counts as a pseudogene. 18 amino acids form the CDR3, both terminal residues included.

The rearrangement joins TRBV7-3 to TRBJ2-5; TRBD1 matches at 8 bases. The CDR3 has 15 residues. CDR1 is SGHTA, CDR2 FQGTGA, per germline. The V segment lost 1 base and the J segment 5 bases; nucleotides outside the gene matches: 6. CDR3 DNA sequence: TGTGCCAGCAGCTTAATATCAGGGGGCGTCGAGACCCAGTACTTC. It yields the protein CASSLISGGVETQYF.

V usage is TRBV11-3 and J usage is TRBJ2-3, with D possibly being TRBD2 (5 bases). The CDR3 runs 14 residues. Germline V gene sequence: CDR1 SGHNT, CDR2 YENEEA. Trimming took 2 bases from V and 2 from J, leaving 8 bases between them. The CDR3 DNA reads TGTGCCAGCAGCTTAAGGACTTACACAGATACGCAGTATTTT. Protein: CASSLRTYTDTQYF.